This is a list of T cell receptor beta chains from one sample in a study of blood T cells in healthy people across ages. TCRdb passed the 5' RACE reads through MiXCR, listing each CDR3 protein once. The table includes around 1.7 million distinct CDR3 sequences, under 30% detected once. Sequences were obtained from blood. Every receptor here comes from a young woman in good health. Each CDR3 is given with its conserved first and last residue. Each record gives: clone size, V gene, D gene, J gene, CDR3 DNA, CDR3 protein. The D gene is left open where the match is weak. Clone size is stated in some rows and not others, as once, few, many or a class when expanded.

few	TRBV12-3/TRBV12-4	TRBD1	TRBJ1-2	TGTGCCAGCAGTCAGGCTCAGGGGGTTGGCTACACCTTC	CASSQAQGVGYTF
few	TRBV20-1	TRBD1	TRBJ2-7	TGCAGTGCTAGAGCCGAGACAGGGTGGCACGAGCAGTACTTC	CSARAETGWHEQYF
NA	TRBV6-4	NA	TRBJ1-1	TGTGCCAGCACCAACGACGGGGGAGGAAAGAACACTGAAGCTTTCTTT	CASTNDGGGKNTEAFF
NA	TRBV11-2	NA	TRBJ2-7	TGTGCCAGCAGCTTAGATGGGTCAGGGCAGTCCTACGAGCAGTACTTC	CASSLDGSGQSYEQYF
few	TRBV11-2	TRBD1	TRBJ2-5	TGTGCCAGCAGCTTAGTAGGGACAGGGGGCTCGAGTGAGACCCAGTACTTC	CASSLVGTGGSSETQYF
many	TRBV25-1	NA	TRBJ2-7	TGTGCCAGCAGTGAATACGACGACTCCTACGAGCAGTACTTC	CASSEYDDSYEQYF
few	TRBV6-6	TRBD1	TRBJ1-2	TGTGCCAGCAGTCACAGAAGGACAGGGGAAGGCTACACCTTC	CASSHRRTGEGYTF
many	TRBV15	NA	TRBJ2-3	TGTGCCACCAGCAGAGGTGGGACACTCACAGATACGCAGTATTTT	CATSRGGTLTDTQYF
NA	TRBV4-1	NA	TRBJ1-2	TGCGCCAGCAGCCCTCATGGGAAGGCGGCTGCTAACTATGGCTACACCTTC	CASSPHGKAAANYGYTF
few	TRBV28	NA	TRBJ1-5	TGTGCCAGCAGTTTACAGTGGGGAGACAATCAGCCCCAGCATTTT	CASSLQWGDNQPQHF
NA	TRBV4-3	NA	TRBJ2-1	TGCGCCAGCAGCCAATGGGTGGAGGGGGCCAATGAGCAGTTCTTC	CASSQWVEGANEQFF
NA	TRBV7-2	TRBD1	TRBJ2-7	TGTGCCAGCAGCGAACCAACAGGGGGTCCAAGCTTGTACGAGCAGTACTTC	CASSEPTGGPSLYEQYF
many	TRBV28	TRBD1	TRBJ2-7	TGTGCCAGCAGCCGATCCGGGACAGGGGGAGAGCAGTACTTC	CASSRSGTGGEQYF
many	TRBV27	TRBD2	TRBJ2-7	TGCGCCAGCAGTCTTAGCGGGGTTGGTTACGAGCAGTACTTC	CASSLSGVGYEQYF
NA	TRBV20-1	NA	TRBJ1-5	TGCAGTGCTAGAGATGCGATCCCGGGGCCCCAGCATTTT	CSARDAIPGPQHF
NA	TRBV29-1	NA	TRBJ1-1	TGCAGCGTCGTGGGCCTCACGGCGGGGGCTTTCTTT	CSVVGLTAGAFF
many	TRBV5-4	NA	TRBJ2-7	TGTGCCAGCAGCTTGGCTCCTCTCACCGAGCAGTACTTC	CASSLAPLTEQYF
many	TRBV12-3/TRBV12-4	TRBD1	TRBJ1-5	TGTGCCAGCAGGGGGACAGGAGGTCAGCCCCAGCATTTT	CASRGTGGQPQHF
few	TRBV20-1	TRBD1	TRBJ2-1	TGCAGTGCCCCCGGGACAGGGGGGGTCGATGAGCAGTTCTTC	CSAPGTGGVDEQFF